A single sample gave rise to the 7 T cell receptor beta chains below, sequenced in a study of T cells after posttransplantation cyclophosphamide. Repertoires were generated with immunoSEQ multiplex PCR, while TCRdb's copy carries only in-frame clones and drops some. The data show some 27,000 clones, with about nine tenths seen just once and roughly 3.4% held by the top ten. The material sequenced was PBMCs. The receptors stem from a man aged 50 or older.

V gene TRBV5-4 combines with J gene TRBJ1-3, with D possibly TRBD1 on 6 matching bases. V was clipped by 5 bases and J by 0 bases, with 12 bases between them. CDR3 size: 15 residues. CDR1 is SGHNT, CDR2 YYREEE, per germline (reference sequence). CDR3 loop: CASREGTSSGNTIYF. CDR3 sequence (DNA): TGTGCCAGCAGGGAAGGGACAAGCTCTGGAAACACCATATATTTT.

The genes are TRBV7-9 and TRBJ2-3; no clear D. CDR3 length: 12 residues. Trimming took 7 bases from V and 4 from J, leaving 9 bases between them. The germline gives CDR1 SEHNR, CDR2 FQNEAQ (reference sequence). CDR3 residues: CASTVEADTQYF. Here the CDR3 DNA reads TGTGCCAGCACGGTAGAAGCAGATACGCAGTATTTT.

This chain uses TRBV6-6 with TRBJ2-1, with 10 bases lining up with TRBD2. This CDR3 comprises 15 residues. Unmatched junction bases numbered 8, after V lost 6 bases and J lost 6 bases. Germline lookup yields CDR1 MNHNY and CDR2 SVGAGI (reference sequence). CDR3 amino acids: CASRGPAGGLNEQFF. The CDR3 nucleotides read TGTGCCAGCAGGGGTCCAGCGGGAGGGCTCAATGAGCAGTTCTTC.

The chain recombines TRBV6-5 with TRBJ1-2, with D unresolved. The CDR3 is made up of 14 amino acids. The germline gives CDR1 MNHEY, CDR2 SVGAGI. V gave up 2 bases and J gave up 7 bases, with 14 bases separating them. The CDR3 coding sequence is TGTGCCAGCAGTTACCGAGGGTTGTGGGGTGGCTACACCTTC. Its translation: CASSYRGLWGGYTF.

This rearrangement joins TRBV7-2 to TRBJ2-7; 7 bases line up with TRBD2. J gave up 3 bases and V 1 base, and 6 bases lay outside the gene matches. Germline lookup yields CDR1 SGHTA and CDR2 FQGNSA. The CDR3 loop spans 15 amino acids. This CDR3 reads CASSLVPSGIYEQYF. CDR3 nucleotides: TGTGCCAGCAGCTTAGTTCCTAGCGGTATCTACGAGCAGTACTTC.

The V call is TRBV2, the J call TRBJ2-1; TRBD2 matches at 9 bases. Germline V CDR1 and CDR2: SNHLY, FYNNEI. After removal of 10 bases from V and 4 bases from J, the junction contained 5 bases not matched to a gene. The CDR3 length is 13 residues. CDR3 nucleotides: TGTGCCACCAGACTAGCGGTTTACAATGAGCAGTTCTTC. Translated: CATRLAVYNEQFF. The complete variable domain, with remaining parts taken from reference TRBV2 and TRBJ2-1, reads EPEVTQTPSHQVTQMGQEVILRCVPISNHLYFYWYRQILGQKVEFLVSFYNNEISEKSEIFDDQFSVERPDGSNFTLKIRSTKLEDSAMYFCATRLAVYNEQFFGPGTRLTVL.

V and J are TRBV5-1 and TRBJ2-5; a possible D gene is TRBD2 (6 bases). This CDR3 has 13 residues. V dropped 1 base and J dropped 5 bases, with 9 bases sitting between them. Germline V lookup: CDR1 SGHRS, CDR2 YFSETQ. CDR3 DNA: TGCGCCAGCAGCTTGTCCGGGAGCGAGACCCAGTACTTC. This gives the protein CASSLSGSETQYF.